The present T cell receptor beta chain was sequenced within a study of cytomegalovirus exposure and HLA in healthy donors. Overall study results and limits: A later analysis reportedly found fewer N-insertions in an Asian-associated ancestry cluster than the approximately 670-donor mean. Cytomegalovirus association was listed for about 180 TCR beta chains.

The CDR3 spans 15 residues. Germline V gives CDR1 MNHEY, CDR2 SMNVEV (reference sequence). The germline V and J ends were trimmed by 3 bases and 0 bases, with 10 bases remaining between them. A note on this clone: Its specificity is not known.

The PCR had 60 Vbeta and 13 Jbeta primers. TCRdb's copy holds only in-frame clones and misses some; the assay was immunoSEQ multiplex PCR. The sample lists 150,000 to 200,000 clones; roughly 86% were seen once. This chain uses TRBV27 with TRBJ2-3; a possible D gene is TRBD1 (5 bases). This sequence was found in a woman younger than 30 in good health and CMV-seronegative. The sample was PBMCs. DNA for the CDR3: TGTGCCAGCAGTTTTATTGGACATAGCACAGATACGCAGTATTTT. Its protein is CASSFIGHSTDTQYF.